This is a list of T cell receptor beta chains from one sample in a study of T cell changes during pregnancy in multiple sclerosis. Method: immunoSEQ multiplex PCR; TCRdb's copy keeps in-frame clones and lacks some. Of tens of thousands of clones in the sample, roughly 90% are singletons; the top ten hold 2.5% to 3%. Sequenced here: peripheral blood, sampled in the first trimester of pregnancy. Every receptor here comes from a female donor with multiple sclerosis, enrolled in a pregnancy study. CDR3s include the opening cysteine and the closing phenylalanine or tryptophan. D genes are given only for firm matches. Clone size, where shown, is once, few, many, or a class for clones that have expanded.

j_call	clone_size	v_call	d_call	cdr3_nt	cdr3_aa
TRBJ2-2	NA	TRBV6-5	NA	TGTGCCAGCAGTTACCGAACAGGAACGAACACCGGGGAGCTGTTTTTT	CASSYRTGTNTGELFF
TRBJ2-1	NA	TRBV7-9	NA	TGTGCCAGCAGCCCGAGACTAAGCTCCTACAATGAGCAGTTCTTC	CASSPRLSSYNEQFF
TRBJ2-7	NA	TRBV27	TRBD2	TGTGCCAGCAGATCGGGACTAGCGGGAGGAACGGGGGAGCAGTACTTC	CASRSGLAGGTGEQYF
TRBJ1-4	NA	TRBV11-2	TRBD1	TGTGCCAGCAGCCCACAGGGGGGGATTCTGTTTTTT	CASSPQGGILFF
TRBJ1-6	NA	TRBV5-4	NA	TGTGCCAGCAGCTTACAGGGACGTTCACCCCTCCACTTT	CASSLQGRSPLHF
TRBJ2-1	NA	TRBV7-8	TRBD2	TGTGCCACCGAGACTAGCGGGGGGTTAGGTGAGCAGTTCTTC	CATETSGGLGEQFF
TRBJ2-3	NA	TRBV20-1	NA	TGCAGTGCTATAGGAGGAGATACGCAGTATTTT	CSAIGGDTQYF
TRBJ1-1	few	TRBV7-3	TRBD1	TGTGCCAGCAGCTCTGAGACAGGGAGCACTGAAGCTTTCTTT	CASSSETGSTEAFF
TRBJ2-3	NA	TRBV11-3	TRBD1	TGTGCCAGCAGCTATATGACAGGGACGAGCACAGATACGCAGTATTTT	CASSYMTGTSTDTQYF
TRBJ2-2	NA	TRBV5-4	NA	TGTGCCAGCAGCTTGGGAGGGTTCTCCAAGGGGGAGCTGTTTTTT	CASSLGGFSKGELFF
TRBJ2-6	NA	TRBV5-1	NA	TGCGCCAGCAGCCCCGCGGGGCAGGCGGCATCTGGGGCCAACGTCCTGACTTTC	CASSPAGQAASGANVLTF
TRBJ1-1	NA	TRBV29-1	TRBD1	TGCAGCGTTGGGCAAGGGACAGGGGTACGACGCACTGAAGCTTTCTTT	CSVGQGTGVRRTEAFF
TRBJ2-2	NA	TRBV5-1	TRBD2	TGCGCCAGCAGCTCTAGCGGGAGTACCACCGGGGAGCTGTTTTTT	CASSSSGSTTGELFF
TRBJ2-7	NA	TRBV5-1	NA	TGCGCCAGCAGCTTGGCAGGGCTTACCTACGAGCAGTACTTC	CASSLAGLTYEQYF
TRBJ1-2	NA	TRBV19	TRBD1	TGTGCCAGTAGCGGAGAACAGGGGTCTAACTATGGCTACACCTTC	CASSGEQGSNYGYTF
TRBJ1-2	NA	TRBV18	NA	TGTGCCAGCTCACCTTCTACGGACTCGGGGGGCTACACCTTC	CASSPSTDSGGYTF
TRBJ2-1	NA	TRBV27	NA	TGTGCCAGCAGTCGGGGGGCATGGAATGAGCAGTTCTTC	CASSRGAWNEQFF
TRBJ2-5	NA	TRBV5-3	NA	TGTGCCAGAAGCTTGGTAGTTCCGGGGGAGACCCAGTACTTC	CARSLVVPGETQYF
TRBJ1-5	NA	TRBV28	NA	TGTGCCAGCAGTTTATGGGCCGGGAATAGCAATCAGCCCCAGCATTTT	CASSLWAGNSNQPQHF
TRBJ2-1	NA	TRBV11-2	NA	TGTGCCAGCAGCTTAGACTTGGAGAGTCGCCAGTTCTTC	CASSLDLESRQFF
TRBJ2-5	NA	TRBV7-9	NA	TGTGCCAGCAGCTTGTCCGTTTTGGCCCAAGAGACCCAGTACTTC	CASSLSVLAQETQYF
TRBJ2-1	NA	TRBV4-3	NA	TGCGCCAGCAGCCAGGCGGACGAGGGCCATGAGCAGTTCTTC	CASSQADEGHEQFF
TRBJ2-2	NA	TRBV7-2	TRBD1	TGTGCCAGCAGCTTAGGAACAGGGGTGAACACCGGGGAGCTGTTTTTT	CASSLGTGVNTGELFF
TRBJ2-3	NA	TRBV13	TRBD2	TGTGCCAGCAGCTTAGATCGAGCGGGAGAGATGGCAGATACGCAGTATTTT	CASSLDRAGEMADTQYF
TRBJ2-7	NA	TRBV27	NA	TGTGCCAGCAGTCCATCCGACTTCTTCACGAGGGAGCAGTACTTC	CASSPSDFFTREQYF
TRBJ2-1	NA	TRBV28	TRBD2	TGTGCCAGCAGTCTCAGACTAGCGGGGGCCCAGGGGAATGAGCAGTTCTTC	CASSLRLAGAQGNEQFF
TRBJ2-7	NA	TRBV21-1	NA	TGTGCCAGCAGCAAAGCTTCTAGGGGGGGCCGCTCCTACGAGCAGTACTTC	CASSKASRGGRSYEQYF
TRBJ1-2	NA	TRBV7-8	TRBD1	TGTGCCAGCAGCCACAGGGGACAGGGGGCGCGGGGCTACACCTTC	CASSHRGQGARGYTF
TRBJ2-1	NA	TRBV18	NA	TGTGCCAGCTCACCGGAGCTGCTCTACAATGAGCAGTTCTTC	CASSPELLYNEQFF
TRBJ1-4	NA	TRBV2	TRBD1	TGTGCCAGCAAGGGACAGGGGCGGGTAAATGAAAAACTGTTTTTT	CASKGQGRVNEKLFF
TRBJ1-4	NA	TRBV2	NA	TGTGCCAGCAGTTACCAGGGAGGTAATGAAAAACTGTTTTTT	CASSYQGGNEKLFF
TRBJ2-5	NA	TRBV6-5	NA	TGTGCCAGCAGTCGCCGTTGGACAGTACAAGAGACCCAGTACTTC	CASSRRWTVQETQYF
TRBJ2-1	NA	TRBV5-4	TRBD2	TGTGCCATAAGACTAGCGGGAGTCAATGAGCAGTTCTTC	CAIRLAGVNEQFF
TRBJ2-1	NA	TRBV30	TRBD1	TGTGCCTGGGACAGGGTGGTGGTCAATGAGCAGTTCTTC	CAWDRVVVNEQFF
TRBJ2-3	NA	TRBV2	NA	TGTGCCAGCAGTGACGGACAGACCCCCGGCACAGATACGCAGTATTTT	CASSDGQTPGTDTQYF